These 16 T cell receptor beta chains came from one sample sequenced in a study of blood T cells in healthy people across ages. Through a sample-barcoded 5' primer and a J-beta primer mix, a second PCR was run for roughly 6 to 11 cycles. TCRdb redid the calling of the 5' RACE reads with MiXCR, one entry per CDR3 protein. The table lists 1.5 million to 2 million distinct CDR3 sequences, about 39% of them singletons, with 23% in the top ten. Input material: blood. The origin of the receptors is a human donor in good health.

The V gene is TRBV20-1, the J gene TRBJ2-5; TRBD2 is a possible D gene (5 bases). With the DNA end fitting TRBJ2-7 better, the J assignment may be wrong. The CDR3 covers 12 residues. Germline V gene lookup returns CDR1 DFQATT and CDR2 SNEGSKA (reference sequence). The CDR3, as DNA: TGCAGTGCAGAGGGTAAGGGTCCCGAGCAGTACTTC. Amino acid sequence: CSAEGKGPEQYF.

The chain employs TRBV2 and TRBJ2-7; D may be TRBD1 (6 bases). CDR1 and CDR2 from the germline V gene are SNHLY and FYNNEI. This CDR3 contains 15 residues. The germline V and J ends were trimmed by 0 bases and 2 bases, with 11 bases remaining between them. The CDR3 coding sequence is TGTGCCAGCAGTGAAGCAGAAGACAGGCCCTACGAGCAGTACTTC. Translated, it gives CASSEAEDRPYEQYF.

V usage is TRBV6-2 or TRBV6-3 and J usage is TRBJ1-4; no firm D call. Trimming stripped 5 bases from V and 0 bases from J, with 13 bases between. Germline V CDR1 and CDR2: MNHEY, SVGEGT. CDR3 length: 16 residues. CDR3 in DNA: TGTGCCAGCAGTACCGGGCGGATTTCAACTAATGAAAAACTGTTTTTT. Protein: CASSTGRISTNEKLFF.

The chain's CDR3 is CASTLGHYEKLFF. The CDR3, as DNA: TGTGCCAGCACCCTAGGCCATTATGAAAAACTGTTTTTT. The chain employs TRBV12-3 or TRBV12-4 and TRBJ1-4; D is undetermined. The CDR3 is made up of 13 amino acids. Trimming cost V 7 bases and J 6 bases, with 12 bases left between them.

Here the CDR3 DNA reads TGTGCCAGCAGCTTATCAGCGGACACCACCTACGAGCAGTACTTC. Its protein product is CASSLSADTTYEQYF. This chain uses TRBV7-2 with TRBJ2-7; D is possibly TRBD1 or TRBD2 (5 bases each). V was shortened by 2 bases and J by 2 bases, with 13 bases between the two germline ends. Germline V CDR1 and CDR2: SGHTA, FQGNSA. The CDR3 sequence is 15 residues long.

This clonotype was seen more than once but under ten times. The genes are TRBV12-3 or TRBV12-4 and TRBJ1-4; the D gene is possibly TRBD1 (6 bases). This CDR3 comprises 15 residues. The ends were cut back, 5 bases at V and 3 bases at J, with 13 bases in the middle. The CDR3 DNA reads as TGTGCCAGCAGTCCCGGACAGAGACCTAATGAAAAACTGTTTTTT. It codes for CASSPGQRPNEKLFF.

This clonotype appeared a few times. The rearrangement links TRBV20-1 to TRBJ2-7; 9 nucleotides agree with TRBD1. This CDR3 spans 15 amino acids. Germline CDR1 and CDR2: DFQATT and SNEGSKA (reference sequence). With V trimmed by 0 bases and J by 2 bases, 5 bases remained unmatched. This chain's CDR3 is CSARDQTGGTYEQYF. As DNA, the CDR3 is TGCAGTGCTAGAGATCAAACAGGGGGCACCTACGAGCAGTACTTC.

As regards this clonotype: One base away lies a much larger clone, so this may be a sequencing read error. J is TRBJ2-1 and V is TRBV24-1; D is unresolved. This CDR3 has 16 residues. Germline CDR1 KGHDR, CDR2 SFDVKD. CDR3 in amino acids: CAASDPSGESYNEQFF. The CDR3 DNA reads as TGTGCCGCCAGTGACCCCTCCGGCGAATCCTACAATGAGCAGTTCTTC.

The chain is built from TRBV10-3 and TRBJ2-3; no definite D call. The CDR3 sequence is 12 residues long. Germline V gene lookup returns CDR1 ENHRY and CDR2 SYGVKD. CDR3 protein: CVMAEITDTQYF. The CDR3 DNA sequence: TGTGTCATGGCGGAGATCACAGATACGCAGTATTTT.

The CDR3 loop is CASSSLQGGKETQYF. In nucleotides, the CDR3 is TGTGCCAGCAGCTCCCTACAGGGGGGAAAAGAGACCCAGTACTTC. This sequence joins TRBV5-6 and TRBJ2-5; 8 bases line up with TRBD1. This CDR3 is built from 15 residues. From germline, CDR1 is SGHDT and CDR2 YYEEEE. V shed 3 bases and J 3 bases; nucleotides not matched to a gene: 7.

This clonotype showed up just a few times. V usage is TRBV7-2 and J usage is TRBJ2-5; 9 bases map to TRBD2. The CDR3 has 15 residues. Unmatched junction bases numbered 8, after V lost 5 bases and J lost 4 bases. Germline V gene lookup returns CDR1 SGHTA and CDR2 FQGNSA. CDR3 DNA: TGTGCCAGCAGCCCTAGCGGGACCCGCGGAGAGACCCAGTACTTC. Protein product: CASSPSGTRGETQYF.

The chain combines TRBV20-1 with TRBJ1-5; 10 positions match TRBD1. The CDR3 sequence is 15 residues long. The germline CDR1 and CDR2 sequences are DFQATT and SNEGSKA (reference sequence). With V trimmed by 1 base and J by 3 bases, 3 bases remained unmatched. In nucleotides, the CDR3 is TGCAGTGCTAGAGCGGGACAGGGGTACAATCAGCCCCAGCATTTT. Amino acids: CSARAGQGYNQPQHF.

The CDR3 here is CASSSQTTGSETQYF. The CDR3 bases are TGCGCCAGCAGCTCCCAAACCACAGGGTCAGAGACCCAGTACTTC. The chain is built from TRBV5-1 and TRBJ2-5, with a tentative D call TRBD1 (6 bases). In germline, CDR1 is SGHRS, CDR2 YFSETQ. Trimming left V 3 bases short and J 4 bases short, with 16 bases between. The CDR3 loop spans 15 amino acids.

V usage is TRBV7-6 and J usage is TRBJ2-3; D unresolved. Germline lookup yields CDR1 SGHVS and CDR2 FNYEAQ. The CDR3 is 12 residues long. V lost 7 bases to trimming and J lost 5 bases, with 10 bases between them. The CDR3 coding sequence is TGTGCCAGCAACTCCCTTGGAGATACGCAGTATTTT. Residues: CASNSLGDTQYF.

V is TRBV7-3 and J is TRBJ2-3, with 7 bases matching TRBD2. V trimming: 6 bases; J trimming: 0 bases; junction bases outside the gene matches: 6. The CDR3 runs 15 residues. CDR1 and CDR2 from the germline V gene are SGHTA and FQGTGA. The DNA of the CDR3 is TGTGCCAGCAGAGTAGCGGGCTTCAGCACAGATACGCAGTATTTT. Translation: CASRVAGFSTDTQYF.

Of note for this clonotype: This may stem from a read error, because a much larger clone lies one nucleotide away. V gene TRBV4-3 combines with J gene TRBJ2-1; TRBD2 matches at 11 bases. Germline V lookup: CDR1 LGHNA, CDR2 YSLEER. The CDR3 has 16 amino acids. The CDR3 DNA reads as TGCACCAGCAGCCAAGAACTAGCGGGGGATTGGAATGAGCAGTTCTTC. Translation: CTSSQELAGDWNEQFF.